This T cell receptor (beta chain) was profiled in a study of T cell repertoires in aging, cancer and after chemotherapy. Study-wide points: In each cancer cohort, median generation probability increased across chemotherapy, suggesting thymic output rebounded.

The template was genomic DNA from peripheral blood, not RNA. Turning to this clonotype: The antigen remains unidentified.

The CDR3 covers 15 residues. Germline loops: CDR1 SGHAT, CDR2 FQNNGV. With 4 bases clipped from V and 3 bases from J, the junction kept 5 bases outside the gene matches. Rearranged V-D-J TRB sequences were amplified with a mixed TRB-A/B primer pool. Using its own MiXCR run on the multiplex PCR reads, TCRdb lists one record per CDR3 protein. The sample carries several thousand distinct CDR3 sequences, 53% recorded once. Sequenced material: blood. This chain joins TRBV11-2 and TRBJ2-7; TRBD1 agrees at 11 bases. This TCR was sampled from a human donor with a solid tumor. The CDR3 is CASSSGGTGGYEQYF. CDR3 sequence (DNA): TGTGCCAGCAGCTCCGGCGGGACAGGGGGCTACGAGCAGTACTTC.